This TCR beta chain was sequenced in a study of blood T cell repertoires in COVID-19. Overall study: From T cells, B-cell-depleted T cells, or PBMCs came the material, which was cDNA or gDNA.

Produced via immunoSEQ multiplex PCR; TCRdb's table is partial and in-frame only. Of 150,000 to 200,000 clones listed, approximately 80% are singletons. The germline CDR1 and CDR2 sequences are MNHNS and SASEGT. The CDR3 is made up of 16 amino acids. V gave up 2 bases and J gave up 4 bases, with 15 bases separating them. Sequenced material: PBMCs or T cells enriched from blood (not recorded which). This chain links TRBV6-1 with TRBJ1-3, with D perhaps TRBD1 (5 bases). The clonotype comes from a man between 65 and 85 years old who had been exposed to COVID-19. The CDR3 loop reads CASSESGPGGGNTIYF. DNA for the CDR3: TGTGCCAGCAGTGAATCAGGGCCCGGAGGGGGAAACACCATATATTTT.